This TCR beta chain stems from a study of monozygotic twins with inflammatory bowel disease. Study outcomes and limitations: Twin pairs that were concordant did not differ from discordant pairs in repertoire similarity, possibly from limited power. Among the T cells, different subtypes could not be distinguished.

To note about this clonotype: Its matching antigen is unknown.

The CDR3 is 17 residues long. Germline lookup yields CDR1 DFQATT and CDR2 SNEGSKA (reference sequence). For both chains, the TCRalpha and TCRbeta cDNA went through two nested PCRs of about 17 and 10 cycles. TCRdb reprocessed the 5' RACE reads, keeping one entry per CDR3 protein, no DNA. This sample's table has fewer than 110,000 distinct CDR3 sequences. This receptor was obtained from a human donor with ulcerative colitis or Crohn's disease, or a healthy co-twin of an affected twin (not recorded which). Sequencing was performed on blood. The chain is built from TRBV20-1 and TRBJ2-1; there is no DNA to check the TCRdb D call of TRBD2. The CDR3 reads CSHTSGTSVSSYNEQFF.